The TCR beta chain under discussion was sequenced for a study of cytomegalovirus exposure and HLA in healthy donors. Vbeta (60) and Jbeta (13) primers were used in the PCR. Sequencing was performed with immunoSEQ multiplex PCR; in TCRdb, only in-frame clones are kept and a portion is missing. The sample holds over 150,000 clones, under 90% seen once. CDR1 and CDR2 from the germline V gene are SGHAT and FQNNGV. V lost 3 bases and J 4 bases, leaving 12 bases between the germline ends. This CDR3 is 14 amino acids long. This clonotype was obtained from a boy aged 2-15 years in good health and CMV-seronegative. This chain links TRBV11-2 with TRBJ1-1; D is unresolved. Sequencing was carried out using PBMCs. CDR3 amino acids: CASSLTPEGTEAFF. CDR3 bases: TGTGCCAGCAGCTTGACACCCGAGGGCACTGAAGCTTTCTTT.